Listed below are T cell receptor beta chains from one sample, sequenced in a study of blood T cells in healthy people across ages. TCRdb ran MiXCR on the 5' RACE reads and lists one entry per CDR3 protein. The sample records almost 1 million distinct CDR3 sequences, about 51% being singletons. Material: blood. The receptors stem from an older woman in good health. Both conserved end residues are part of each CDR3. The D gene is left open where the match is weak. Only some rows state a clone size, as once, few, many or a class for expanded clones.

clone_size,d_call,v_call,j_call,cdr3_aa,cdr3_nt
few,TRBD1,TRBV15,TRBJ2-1,CATSRLQGDRINEQFF,TGTGCCACCAGCAGACTTCAGGGGGACAGGATCAATGAGCAGTTCTTC
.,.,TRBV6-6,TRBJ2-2,CASSLPAGTTGELFF,TGTGCCAGCAGTTTGCCAGCGGGCACCACCGGGGAGCTGTTTTTT
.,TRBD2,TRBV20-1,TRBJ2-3,CSARDASGPTDTQYF,TGCAGTGCTAGAGATGCTAGCGGGCCAACAGATACGCAGTATTTT
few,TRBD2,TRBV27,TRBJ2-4,CASSSLAGTHRQGIQYF,TGTGCCAGCAGTTCGCTAGCGGGTACCCACAGGCAGGGCATTCAGTACTTC
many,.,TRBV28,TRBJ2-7,CASSFAGSYEQYF,TGTGCCAGCAGTTTCGCAGGGTCCTACGAGCAGTACTTC
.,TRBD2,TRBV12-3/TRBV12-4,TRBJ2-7,CASRTAGGTYEQYF,TGTGCCAGCAGGACAGCGGGAGGTACATACGAGCAGTACTTC
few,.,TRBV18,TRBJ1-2,CASSRPGVELLSYGYTF,TGTGCCAGCTCACGGCCAGGGGTAGAGCTCTTGTCTTATGGCTACACCTTC
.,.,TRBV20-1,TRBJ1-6,CSARRGQNNSPLHF,TGTAGTGCTAGGAGGGGACAAAATAATTCACCCCTCCACTTT
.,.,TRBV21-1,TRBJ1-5,CASKIPQHF,TGTGCCAGCAAAATACCCCAGCATTTT
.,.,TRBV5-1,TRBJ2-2,CASSQLQGQGGELFF,TGCGCCAGCAGCCAACTACAGGGTCAAGGCGGGGAGCTGTTTTTT
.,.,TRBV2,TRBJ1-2,CASSEVRTSLYGYTF,TGTGCCAGCAGTGAAGTGCGGACCTCCCTCTATGGCTACACCTTC
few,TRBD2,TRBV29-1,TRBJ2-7,CSGPPTSRPLEQYF,TGCAGCGGACCGCCGACTAGCCGGCCTCTCGAGCAGTACTTC
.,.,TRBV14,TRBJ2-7,CASSQDRDVNEQYF,TGTGCCAGCAGCCAAGACAGGGACGTGAACGAGCAGTACTTC
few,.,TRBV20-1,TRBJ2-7,CSAREPGQGRVYEQYF,TGCAGTGCTAGAGAACCAGGCCAGGGTAGGGTCTACGAGCAGTACTTC
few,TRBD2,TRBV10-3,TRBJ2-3,CAIRTSGTTDTQYF,TGTGCCATCAGGACTAGCGGAACCACAGATACGCAGTATTTT
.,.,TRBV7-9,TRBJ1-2,CASSSTFGPTDGYTF,TGTGCCAGCAGCTCAACATTCGGCCCGACGGACGGCTACACCTTC
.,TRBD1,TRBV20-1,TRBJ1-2,CSARIWDREDANYGYTF,TGCAGTGCTAGAATTTGGGACAGAGAAGACGCTAACTATGGCTACACCTTC
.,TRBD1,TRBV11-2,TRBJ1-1,CASSRTGLAFF,TGTGCCAGCAGCAGGACAGGGCTAGCTTTCTTT
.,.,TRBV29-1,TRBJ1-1,CSVNKNTEAFF,TGCAGCGTAAACAAGAACACTGAAGCTTTCTTT
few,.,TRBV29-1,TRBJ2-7,CSVEGPNPYEQYF,TGCAGCGTTGAAGGGCCAAATCCCTACGAGCAGTACTTC
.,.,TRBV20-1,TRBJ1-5,CSARDLGELGYSNQPQHF,TGCAGTGCTAGAGATCTGGGAGAATTAGGCTATAGCAATCAGCCCCAGCATTTT
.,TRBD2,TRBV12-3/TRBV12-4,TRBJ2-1,CASSLLAGGPREQFF,TGTGCCAGCAGTCTCCTAGCGGGGGGACCCCGGGAGCAGTTCTTC
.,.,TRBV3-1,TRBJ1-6,CASSPAASYNSPLHF,TGTGCCAGCAGCCCAGCCGCCTCCTATAATTCACCCCTCCACTTT
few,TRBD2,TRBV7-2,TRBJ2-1,CASSFRTSGNPRNEQFF,TGTGCCAGCAGCTTTCGGACTAGCGGGAACCCTCGGAATGAGCAGTTCTTC
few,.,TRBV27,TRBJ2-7,CASARRENTYEQYF,TGTGCCAGCGCGCGGAGGGAGAATACCTACGAGCAGTACTTC
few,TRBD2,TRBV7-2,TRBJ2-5,CASSQELAGGLETQYF,TGTGCCAGCAGCCAAGAACTAGCGGGAGGGCTAGAGACCCAGTACTTC
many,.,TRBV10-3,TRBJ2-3,CAISRRPAPSDTQYF,TGTGCCATCAGTAGAAGGCCAGCCCCTTCAGATACGCAGTATTTT